This is a list of T cell receptor beta chains from one sample in a study of cytomegalovirus exposure and HLA in healthy donors. Assay used: immunoSEQ multiplex PCR; TCRdb lists only in-frame clones, some missing. This sample has more than 12,000 clones, with about 60% found just once. The material sequenced was PBMCs. The receptors come from a woman between 45 and 60 years old in good health and CMV-seropositive. The CDR3 runs from the conserved cysteine through the conserved F or W. The D gene is left open where the match is weak. Some rows have no size entry. The others give once, few or many, or a class for an expanded clone.

abundance: few
j_gene: TRBJ2-5
v_gene: TRBV30
d_gene: TRBD1
CDR3aa: CAQNTGAETQYF
CDR3nt: TGTGCCCAAAACACAGGGGCCGAGACCCAGTACTTC

abundance: NA
j_gene: TRBJ1-5
v_gene: TRBV20-1
d_gene: NA
CDR3aa: CSARQGQPQHF
CDR3nt: TGCAGTGCTAGACAGGGTCAGCCCCAGCATTTT

abundance: NA
j_gene: TRBJ2-7
v_gene: TRBV20-1
d_gene: NA
CDR3aa: CSAGSYEQYF
CDR3nt: TGCAGTGCTGGGAGCTACGAGCAGTACTTC

abundance: few
j_gene: TRBJ1-2
v_gene: TRBV7-2
d_gene: NA
CDR3aa: CASSLESSFGYTF
CDR3nt: TGTGCCAGCAGCTTAGAGTCCAGTTTCGGCTACACCTTC

abundance: NA
j_gene: TRBJ1-5
v_gene: TRBV29-1
d_gene: NA
CDR3aa: CSVVRDSNQPQHF
CDR3nt: TGCAGCGTTGTAAGAGATAGCAATCAGCCCCAGCATTTT

abundance: NA
j_gene: TRBJ2-6
v_gene: TRBV6-1
d_gene: NA
CDR3aa: CASSETGSGANVLTF
CDR3nt: TGTGCCAGCAGTGAAACGGGCTCTGGGGCCAACGTCCTGACTTTC

abundance: NA
j_gene: TRBJ2-1
v_gene: TRBV19
d_gene: NA
CDR3aa: CASSIDLYNEQFF
CDR3nt: TGTGCCAGTAGTATAGATCTGTACAATGAGCAGTTCTTC

abundance: NA
j_gene: TRBJ2-5
v_gene: TRBV5-1
d_gene: NA
CDR3aa: CASSRTEQETQYF
CDR3nt: TGCGCCAGCAGTCGAACAGAACAAGAGACCCAGTACTTC

abundance: NA
j_gene: TRBJ2-3
v_gene: TRBV27
d_gene: NA
CDR3aa: CASSPNSDTQYF
CDR3nt: TGTGCCAGCAGTCCCAATTCAGATACGCAGTATTTT

abundance: NA
j_gene: TRBJ2-5
v_gene: TRBV30
d_gene: NA
CDR3aa: CAWEAGETQYF
CDR3nt: TGTGCCTGGGAGGCGGGGGAGACCCAGTACTTC

abundance: NA
j_gene: TRBJ2-3
v_gene: TRBV19
d_gene: TRBD2
CDR3aa: CASATSGRNTQYF
CDR3nt: TGTGCCAGTGCGACTAGCGGGAGGAATACGCAGTATTTT

abundance: once
j_gene: TRBJ2-7
v_gene: TRBV12-5
d_gene: NA
CDR3aa: CASGHGVGEQYF
CDR3nt: TGTGCTAGTGGTCACGGGGTAGGGGAGCAGTACTTC

abundance: few
j_gene: TRBJ2-3
v_gene: TRBV4-3
d_gene: NA
CDR3aa: CASSQLAGSSTDTQYF
CDR3nt: TGCGCCAGCAGCCAATTGGCGGGGAGTAGCACAGATACGCAGTATTTT

abundance: NA
j_gene: TRBJ2-1
v_gene: TRBV4-1
d_gene: TRBD2
CDR3aa: CASSPGTSGRNEQFF
CDR3nt: TGCGCCAGCAGTCCTGGGACTAGCGGGAGGAATGAGCAGTTCTTC

abundance: NA
j_gene: TRBJ1-1
v_gene: TRBV19
d_gene: NA
CDR3aa: CASSITNSKAFF
CDR3nt: TGTGCCAGTAGTATCACCAACAGCAAAGCTTTCTTT

abundance: NA
j_gene: TRBJ1-1
v_gene: TRBV30
d_gene: NA
CDR3aa: CAWSGGGDTEAFF
CDR3nt: TGTGCCTGGAGCGGAGGCGGCGACACTGAAGCTTTCTTT

abundance: NA
j_gene: TRBJ2-5
v_gene: TRBV7-6
d_gene: NA
CDR3aa: CASSRVVTQYF
CDR3nt: TGTGCCAGCAGCCGGGTAGTTACCCAGTACTTC

abundance: NA
j_gene: TRBJ1-3
v_gene: TRBV30
d_gene: NA
CDR3aa: CAWSLGNTIYF
CDR3nt: TGTGCCTGGAGTCTCGGGAACACCATATATTTT

abundance: once
j_gene: TRBJ2-1
v_gene: TRBV6-1
d_gene: TRBD2
CDR3aa: CASLAGANEQFF
CDR3nt: TGTGCCAGCCTAGCGGGAGCCAATGAGCAGTTCTTC

abundance: few
j_gene: TRBJ2-7
v_gene: TRBV5-4
d_gene: TRBD1
CDR3aa: CASSRGQGRGEQYF
CDR3nt: TGTGCCAGCAGCAGGGGACAGGGAAGGGGCGAGCAGTACTTC

abundance: few
j_gene: TRBJ2-7
v_gene: TRBV7-7
d_gene: NA
CDR3aa: CASSLAIRGNEQYF
CDR3nt: TGTGCTAGCAGCTTAGCGATCAGGGGCAACGAGCAGTACTTC

abundance: NA
j_gene: TRBJ1-1
v_gene: TRBV4-2
d_gene: NA
CDR3aa: CASSRAQGSQNTEAFF
CDR3nt: TGTGCCAGCAGCCGAGCACAGGGATCCCAGAACACTGAAGCTTTCTTT

abundance: NA
j_gene: TRBJ1-1
v_gene: TRBV5-1
d_gene: TRBD1
CDR3aa: CASSATGDTEAFF
CDR3nt: TGCGCCAGCAGCGCGACAGGGGACACTGAAGCTTTCTTT

abundance: few
j_gene: TRBJ2-7
v_gene: TRBV29-1
d_gene: NA
CDR3aa: CSVYPQGWNEQYF
CDR3nt: TGCAGCGTTTACCCTCAGGGGTGGAACGAGCAGTACTTC

abundance: NA
j_gene: TRBJ2-5
v_gene: TRBV29-1
d_gene: NA
CDR3aa: CSVEDQRSETQYF
CDR3nt: TGCAGCGTTGAAGATCAGCGATCGGAGACCCAGTACTTC

abundance: NA
j_gene: TRBJ1-1
v_gene: TRBV7-6
d_gene: TRBD1
CDR3aa: CASSAEGAGVNTEAFF
CDR3nt: TGTGCCAGCTCTGCGGAGGGGGCGGGTGTGAACACTGAAGCTTTCTTT